The clone carrying this T cell receptor (beta chain) has a count of ten or more. Other DNA sequences of this sample code for an identical CDR3. The source of the sample is a study of blood T cell repertoires in COVID-19. Germline V CDR1 and CDR2: WSHSY, SAAADI. This CDR3 has 17 amino acids. The trim removed 0 bases at V and 3 bases at J, leaving 10 bases unmatched. TCRdb's table, derived via immunoSEQ multiplex PCR, lists solely in-frame clones and lacks some. The data show around 400,000 clones, roughly 90% seen once. The sequenced sample consisted of peripheral blood. This receptor was taken from a man between 40 and 49 years old with acute or convalescent COVID-19. The chain uses TRBV10-2 and TRBJ1-2, with 7 bases lining up with TRBD1. The CDR3 spells CASSESTGTGGDYGYTF. The CDR3 nucleotides are TGCGCCAGCAGTGAGTCGACAGGGACGGGTGGGGACTATGGCTACACCTTC.